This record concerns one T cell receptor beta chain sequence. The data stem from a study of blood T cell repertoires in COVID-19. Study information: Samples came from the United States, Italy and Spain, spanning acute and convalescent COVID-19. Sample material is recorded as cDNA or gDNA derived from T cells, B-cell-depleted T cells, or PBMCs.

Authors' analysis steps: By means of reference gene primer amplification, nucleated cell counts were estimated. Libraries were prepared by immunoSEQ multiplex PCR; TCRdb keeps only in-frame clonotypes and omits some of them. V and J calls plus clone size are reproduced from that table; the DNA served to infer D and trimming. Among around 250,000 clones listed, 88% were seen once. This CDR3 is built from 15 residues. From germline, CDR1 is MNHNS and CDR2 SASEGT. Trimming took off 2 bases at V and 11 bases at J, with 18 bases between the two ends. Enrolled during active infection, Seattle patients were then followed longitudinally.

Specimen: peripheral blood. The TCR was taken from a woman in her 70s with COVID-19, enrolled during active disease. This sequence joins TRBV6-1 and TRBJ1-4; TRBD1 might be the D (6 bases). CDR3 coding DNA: TGTGCCAGCAGTGAACTCTCCCGGGCAGGGGATAAACTGTTTTTT. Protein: CASSELSRAGDKLFF.